This T cell receptor (beta chain) is drawn from a study of Tregs in tolerant kidney transplant recipients. Findings and caveats of the study: Changing PCR primers prevented nucleotide comparison between some patients' samples. Biological reproducibility was not directly addressed in this study. Few patients were studied, so findings need validation in larger groups.

Using immunoSEQ multiplex PCR, the repertoire was profiled, and TCRdb retains in-frame clones only, with some absent. The sample table sets out 45,000 to 55,000 clones. Turning to this clone: What it recognizes is unknown.

The clonotype was recovered from a human donor who received a combined kidney and bone marrow transplant. The source was CD4+ T cells from blood, collected before the transplant.

This CDR3 is CASSGLAGVSDEQYF. CDR3 bases read: TGTGCCAGCAGCGGACTAGCGGGGGTAAGCGACGAG. The V and J genes are TRBV7-2 and TRBJ2-7; TRBD2 agrees at 13 bases. The read finishes 3 residues shy of the CDR3 end, and the germline J gene is used to complete it. Germline V lookup: CDR1 SGHTA, CDR2 FQGNSA. This CDR3 spans 15 amino acids. V trimming: 5 bases; J trimming: 5 bases; junction bases outside the gene matches: 6.